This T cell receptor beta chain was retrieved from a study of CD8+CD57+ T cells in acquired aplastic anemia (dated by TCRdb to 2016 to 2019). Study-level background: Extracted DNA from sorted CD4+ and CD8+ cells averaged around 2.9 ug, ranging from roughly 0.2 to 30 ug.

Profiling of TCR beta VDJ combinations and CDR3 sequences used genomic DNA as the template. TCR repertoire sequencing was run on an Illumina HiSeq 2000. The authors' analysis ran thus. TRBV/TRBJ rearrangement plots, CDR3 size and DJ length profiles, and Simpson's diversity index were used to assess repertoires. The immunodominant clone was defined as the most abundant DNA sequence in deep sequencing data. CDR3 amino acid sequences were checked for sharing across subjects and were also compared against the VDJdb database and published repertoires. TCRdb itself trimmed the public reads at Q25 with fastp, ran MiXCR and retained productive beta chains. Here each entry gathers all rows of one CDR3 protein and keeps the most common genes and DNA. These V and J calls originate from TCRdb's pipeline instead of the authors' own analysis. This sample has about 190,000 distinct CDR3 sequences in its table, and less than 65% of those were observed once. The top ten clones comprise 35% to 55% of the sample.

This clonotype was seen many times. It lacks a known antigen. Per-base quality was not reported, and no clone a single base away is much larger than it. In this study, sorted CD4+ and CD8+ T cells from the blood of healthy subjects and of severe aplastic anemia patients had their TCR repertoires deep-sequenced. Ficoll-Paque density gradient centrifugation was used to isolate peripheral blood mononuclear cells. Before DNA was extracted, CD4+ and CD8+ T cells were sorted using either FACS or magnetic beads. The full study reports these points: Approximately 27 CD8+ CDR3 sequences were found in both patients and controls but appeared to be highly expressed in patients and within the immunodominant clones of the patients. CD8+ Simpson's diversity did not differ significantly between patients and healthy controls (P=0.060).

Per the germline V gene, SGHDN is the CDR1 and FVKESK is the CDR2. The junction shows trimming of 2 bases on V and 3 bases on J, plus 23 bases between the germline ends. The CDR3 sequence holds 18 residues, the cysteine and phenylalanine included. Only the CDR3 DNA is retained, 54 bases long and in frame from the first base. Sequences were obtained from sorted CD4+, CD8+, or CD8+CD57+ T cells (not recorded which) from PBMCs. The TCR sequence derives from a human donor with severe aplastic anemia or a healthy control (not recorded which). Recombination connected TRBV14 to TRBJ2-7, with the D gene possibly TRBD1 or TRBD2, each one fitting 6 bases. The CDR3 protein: CASSQQTGRPGKIYEQYF. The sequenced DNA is TGTGCCAGCAGCCAACAAACAGGGAGGCCTGGAAAGATCTACGAGCAGTACTTC.